The 30 T cell receptor beta chains below were found in one sample sequenced in a study of blood T cells in healthy people across ages (dated by TCRdb to between 2014 and 2016). The method was 5' RACE. TCRdb records Illumina HiSeq 2500 as the sequencer. A second PCR of about 7 to 12 cycles was performed with a sample-barcoded 5' primer and a J-beta primer mix. Using fastp trimming at Q25 and MiXCR clonotype assembly, TCRdb reanalyzed the public sequencing data and kept in-frame beta chains. Rows with a matching CDR3 protein are joined into one entry that keeps the most common DNA and genes. In this sample the table shows about 1,400,000 distinct CDR3 sequences, 45% to 70% of which occur a single time. Of the sample, 5% to 7% falls within the top ten clones. Sequencing was performed on blood. The receptors derive from a man younger than 35 in good health.

The chain links TRBV5-1 to TRBJ1-1, with a weak D call TRBD1 (6 bases). The germline gives CDR1 SGHRS, CDR2 YFSETQ. Trimming took off 1 base at V and 1 base at J, with 17 bases between the two ends. The CDR3 runs 17 residues. The CDR3 is CASSLSGQGRGNTEAFF. The CDR3 nucleotides read TGCGCCAGCAGCTTGTCCGGCCAAGGCAGGGGGAACACTGAAGCTTTCTTT. The full variable domain, its missing parts supplied by reference TRBV5-1 and TRBJ1-1, is KAGVTQTPRYLIKTRGQQVTLSCSPISGHRSVSWYQQTPGQGLQFLFEYFSETQRNKGNFPGRFSGRQFSNSRSEMNVSTLELGDSALYLCASSLSGQGRGNTEAFFGQGTRLTVV.

The chain carries TRBV11-2 and TRBJ2-5; maybe TRBD2 (5 bases). With 0 bases removed from V and 11 bases from J, the gap between germline ends came to 13 bases. The CDR3 is 13 amino acids. In germline, CDR1 is SGHAT, CDR2 FQNNGV. This CDR3 reads CASSLEMGWEQYF. The CDR3 DNA is TGTGCCAGCAGCTTAGAAATGGGTTGGGAGCAGTACTTC.

This clonotype was detected only once. Relative to the germline gene, one junction end is altered; a read error may explain this. V usage is TRBV5-6 and J usage is TRBJ2-1; D call uncertain. This CDR3 has 14 amino acids. Germline V gives CDR1 SGHDT, CDR2 YYEEEE. Written as DNA, the CDR3 is TGTACCAGCTTAAAACGCCGGGTCTACAATGAGCAGTTCTTC. This translates into CTSLKRRVYNEQFF.

There are many counts of this clonotype. The chain links TRBV5-6 to TRBJ2-5; D gene uncertain. Looked up from germline, CDR1 is SGHDT and CDR2 is YYEEEE. The CDR3 totals 13 residues. Between the trimmed V and J ends, which lost 0 bases and 4 bases, there was a span of 7 bases. CDR3 nucleotides: TGTGCCAGCAGCTTGGGCCCTGGAGAGACCCAGTACTTC. Residues: CASSLGPGETQYF.

The rearrangement joins TRBV5-4 to TRBJ2-5; D is unclear. The CDR3 spans 13 residues. V gave up 0 bases and J gave up 10 bases, with 13 bases separating them. The germline CDR1 and CDR2 sequences are SGHNT and YYREEE (reference sequence). The CDR3 reads CASSLDGRYDQYF. The CDR3 DNA reads TGTGCCAGCAGCTTGGATGGACGGTATGACCAGTACTTC.

V gene TRBV7-9 combines with J gene TRBJ2-1; 13 bases are a match to TRBD2. Per germline, CDR1 SEHNR and CDR2 FQNEAQ (reference sequence). CDR3 length equals 18 residues. V shed 5 bases, J shed 7 bases, and the junction held 14 bases outside the gene matches. CDR3 nucleotide sequence: TGTGCCAGCAGCGTTCTCCCGGGACTAGCGGGAACTGGGAATGAGCAGTTCTTC. This encodes CASSVLPGLAGTGNEQFF.

A few counts support this clonotype. The J gene is TRBJ2-1, the V gene TRBV4-1; 14 bases map to TRBD2. The V segment lost 4 bases and the J segment 7 bases; nucleotides outside the gene matches: 9. The CDR3 spans 17 residues. CDR1 MGHRA and CDR2 YSYEKL come from the germline V gene. CDR3 sequence (DNA): TGCGCCAGCAGCCGCCGGGGACTAGCGGGGGAAAGGAATGAGCAGTTCTTC. Its translation is CASSRRGLAGERNEQFF.

This clonotype showed up just a few times. The chain carries TRBV5-1 and TRBJ2-7; the D is unclear. Germline V gene sequence: CDR1 SGHRS, CDR2 YFSETQ. Trimming pared 0 bases from V and 5 bases from J, leaving 12 bases between. The CDR3 consists of 14 residues. DNA of the CDR3: TGCGCCAGCAGCTTGGACGGCCTAGGGAACGAGCAGTACTTC. This encodes CASSLDGLGNEQYF.

The V gene is TRBV21-1, the J gene TRBJ1-2. TRBV21-1 represents a pseudogene. The CDR3 extends over 14 amino acids. This chain's CDR3 is CASSNGGPNYGYTF. CDR3 in DNA: TGTGCCAGCAGCAATGGAGGACCAAACTATGGCTACACCTTC.

The chain recombines TRBV6-1 with TRBJ2-7; D unclear. Germline-derived CDR1 and CDR2 are MNHNS and SASEGT. V was pared by 1 base and J by 0 bases, with 13 bases between. The CDR3 totals 16 residues. CDR3 DNA: TGTGCCAGCAGTGAAGGAGTAAGGTATGCCTCCTACGAGCAGTACTTC. This codes for CASSEGVRYASYEQYF.

The chain carries TRBV2 and TRBJ2-7; D is perhaps TRBD1 or TRBD2 (6 bases each). CDR1 SNHLY and CDR2 FYNNEI come from the germline V gene. This CDR3 region has 13 residues. Trimming removed 8 bases at V and 4 bases at J, with 15 bases between. CDR3 in amino acids: CASGMGAGYEQYF. CDR3 sequence (DNA): TGTGCCAGCGGAATGGGGGCGGGATACGAGCAGTACTTC.

The chain uses TRBV7-2 and TRBJ2-1; D is undetermined. Trimming cost V 4 bases and J 7 bases, with 11 bases left between them. This CDR3 spans 13 amino acids. The germline V gene has CDR1 SGHTA and CDR2 FQGNSA. CDR3 sequence (DNA): TGTGCCAGCAGCTCCCGAATTCAGAATGAGCAGTTCTTC. Its protein product is CASSSRIQNEQFF. Drawing the rest from reference TRBV7-2 and TRBJ2-1, the complete variable domain is GAGVSQSPSNKVTEKGKDVELRCDPISGHTALYWYRQSLGQGLEFLIYFQGNSAPDKSGLPSDRFSAERTGGSVSTLTIQRTQQEDSAVYLCASSSRIQNEQFFGPGTRLTVL.

This clonotype was found a few times. The CDR3 is CASSGLKMAGELFF. The DNA for the CDR3 is TGCGCCAGCAGCGGATTAAAAATGGCCGGGGAGCTGTTTTTT. The chain recombines TRBV4-1 with TRBJ2-2, with no clear D. The germline gives CDR1 MGHRA, CDR2 YSYEKL. Deletions cut 5 bases from V and 6 bases from J, with 13 bases between. The CDR3 runs 14 residues.

DNA for the CDR3: TGCGCCAGCAGCTTGGAAACCTCGATAGGCGAGCAGTACTTC. Residues: CASSLETSIGEQYF. V gene TRBV5-1 combines with J gene TRBJ2-7; D is unresolved. CDR3 length equals 14 residues. V gave up 0 bases and J gave up 6 bases, with 13 bases separating them. CDR1 SGHRS and CDR2 YFSETQ come from the germline V gene.

V usage is TRBV27 and J usage is TRBJ2-7, with TRBD2 matching 11 bases. V was clipped by 3 bases and J by 3 bases; unmatched bases: 7. The CDR3 has 16 residues. CDR1 is MNHEY and CDR2 is SMNVEV in the germline V gene (reference sequence). The chain's CDR3 is CASSLKVGLADYEQYF. The CDR3 DNA reads TGTGCCAGCAGTTTGAAGGTGGGACTAGCGGACTACGAGCAGTACTTC.

As regards this clonotype: This may stem from a read error, because a much larger clone lies one nucleotide away. The chain links TRBV4-1 to TRBJ1-1, with 7 bases lining up with TRBD1. V trimming: 0 bases; J trimming: 2 bases; junction bases outside the gene matches: 3. Germline CDR1 reads MGHRA; CDR2 reads YSYEKL. The CDR3 extends over 15 amino acids. The CDR3: CASSQDQGGNTEAFF. DNA of the CDR3: TGCGCCAGCAGCCAAGATCAGGGGGGAAACACTGAAGCTTTCTTT.

The V and J genes are TRBV6-7 and TRBJ2-7; weak D call: TRBD1 (5 bases). Being an ORF, TRBV6-7 has a function that is uncertain. The CDR3 consists of 13 residues. The germline V and J ends were trimmed by 7 bases and 2 bases, with 12 bases remaining between them. The CDR3 nucleotides are TGTGCCAGCATGCACAGGACCACCTACGAGCAGTACTTC. Amino acids: CASMHRTTYEQYF.

The chain carries TRBV12-3 or TRBV12-4 and TRBJ1-1, with 7 bases fitting TRBD1. The V gene end was trimmed by 3 bases and the J gene end by 8 bases; junction bases not matched to a gene: 12. CDR3 length: 15 amino acids. The CDR3 bases are TGTGCCAGCAGTTTTCGAGGGGGCGACGAGTGGGAAGCTTTCTTT. Translation: CASSFRGGDEWEAFF.

This clonotype turned up a few times. The chain employs TRBV10-3 and TRBJ2-1; 9 bases are a match to TRBD2. V gave up 2 bases and J gave up 6 bases; unmatched junction bases: 8. Germline loops: CDR1 ENHRY, CDR2 SYGVKD. The CDR3 length is 16 residues. The CDR3 is CAISELPAGGLNEQFF. The CDR3 bases are TGTGCCATCAGTGAGCTCCCGGCGGGAGGGCTCAATGAGCAGTTCTTC.

The rearrangement joins TRBV11-2 to TRBJ2-3; 9 nucleotides line up with TRBD1. Unmatched junction bases numbered 5, after V lost 5 bases and J lost 2 bases. Per the germline V gene, CDR1 is SGHAT and CDR2 is FQNNGV. This CDR3 contains 15 residues. Here the CDR3 reads CASSHGQGLTDTQYF. Written as DNA, the CDR3 is TGTGCCAGCAGCCACGGACAGGGGCTCACAGATACGCAGTATTTT.

This clonotype came up a few times. A much larger clone sits a single nucleotide away, making a read error possible. The rearrangement joins TRBV28 to TRBJ2-5; maybe TRBD1 (5 bases). The DNA matches TRBJ2-7 better at its end, which makes the J call doubtful. The CDR3 runs to 13 residues. From germline, CDR1 is MDHEN and CDR2 SYDVKM. The CDR3 is CASSWGIHYEQYF. DNA of the CDR3: TGTGCCAGCAGTTGGGGCATTCACTACGAGCAGTACTTC.

The chain links TRBV4-3 to TRBJ2-4; TRBD1 matches 12 bases. The germline gives CDR1 LGHNA, CDR2 YSLEER. CDR3 length: 20 amino acids. J gave up 9 bases and V 0 bases, and 18 bases lay outside the gene matches. CDR3 nucleotide sequence: TGCGCCAGCAGCCAAGATTGGGCAAGCCCCCAGGGACAGGGGGCGGTCATTCAGTACTTC. It yields the protein CASSQDWASPQGQGAVIQYF.

With regard to this clonotype: At one end, the junction sequence differs from germline, possibly due to a read error. The chain uses TRBV27 and TRBJ1-1; D is undetermined. CDR3 length equals 12 residues. Per the germline V gene, CDR1 is MNHEY and CDR2 is SMNVEV (reference sequence). The CDR3 loop reads CASGLGPLEAFF. DNA of the CDR3: TGTGCCAGCGGTTTAGGACCCCTTGAAGCTTTCTTT.

V is TRBV2 and J is TRBJ1-1, with TRBD1 as a possible D gene (6 bases). This CDR3 has 14 residues. Between the trimmed V and J ends, which lost 10 bases and 4 bases, there was a span of 19 bases. Looked up from germline, CDR1 is SNHLY and CDR2 is FYNNEI. The CDR3 DNA is TGTGCCATTACACAGGGTGTCAGGGGCACTGAAGCTTTCTTT. This sequence encodes CAITQGVRGTEAFF.

V usage is TRBV7-8 and J usage is TRBJ2-1, with 11 nucleotides matching TRBD2. The CDR3 is 15 residues long. With V trimmed by 5 bases and J by 7 bases, 7 bases remained unmatched. In germline, CDR1 is SGHVS, CDR2 FQNEAQ. In DNA, the CDR3 is TGTGCCAGCAGCCTAAAGGTAGCGGGAGGGAATGAGCAGTTCTTC. Its protein product is CASSLKVAGGNEQFF.

The chain links TRBV6-5 to TRBJ2-3; D unclear. V was cut by 5 bases and J by 2 bases, with 14 bases left in between. This CDR3 contains 15 residues. CDR1 is MNHEY and CDR2 is SVGAGI in the germline V gene. The DNA of the CDR3 is TGTGCCAGCAGTCCCGCCCTTTCCACCACAGATACGCAGTATTTT. Its translation: CASSPALSTTDTQYF.

The chain carries TRBV15 and TRBJ2-4, with 11 bases aligning to TRBD2. The end of the DNA aligns better with TRBJ2-7, so the J call may be wrong. This CDR3 has 16 residues. Per the germline V gene, CDR1 is LNHNV and CDR2 is YYDKDF (reference sequence). The CDR3 nucleotides read TGTGCCACCAGCAGACCCGGGACTAGCGGTACCTACGAGCAGTACTTC. It yields the protein CATSRPGTSGTYEQYF.

V and J are TRBV3-1 and TRBJ2-4, with D possibly being TRBD2 (6 bases). The CDR3 extends over 16 amino acids. In germline, CDR1 is LGHDT, CDR2 YNNKEL (reference sequence). V was trimmed by 1 base and J by 9 bases, leaving 19 bases between them. CDR3 sequence reads: CASSQARGNGKGIQYF. DNA of the CDR3: TGTGCCAGCAGCCAAGCTCGGGGGAATGGTAAGGGCATTCAGTACTTC.

This clonotype appeared a single time. V and J are TRBV7-9 and TRBJ2-5; 9 bases map to TRBD1. The CDR3 has 15 residues. Germline CDR1 SEHNR, CDR2 FQNEAQ (reference sequence). V was pared by 6 bases and J by 1 base, with 6 bases of the junction left unmatched. The CDR3 loop is CASRETGGSQETQYF. CDR3 nucleotides: TGTGCCAGCAGGGAGACAGGGGGGAGCCAAGAGACCCAGTACTTC.

This clonotype was recorded at least ten times. This sequence joins TRBV4-3 and TRBJ2-7; D possibly corresponds to TRBD1 (6 bases). Germline V gene data show CDR1 as LGHNA and CDR2 as YSLEER. The CDR3 spans 14 residues. Trimming pared 0 bases from V and 4 bases from J, leaving 10 bases between. The CDR3 sequence: CASSQESTGYEQYF. The CDR3 coding sequence is TGCGCCAGCAGCCAAGAGAGTACAGGGTACGAGCAGTACTTC.